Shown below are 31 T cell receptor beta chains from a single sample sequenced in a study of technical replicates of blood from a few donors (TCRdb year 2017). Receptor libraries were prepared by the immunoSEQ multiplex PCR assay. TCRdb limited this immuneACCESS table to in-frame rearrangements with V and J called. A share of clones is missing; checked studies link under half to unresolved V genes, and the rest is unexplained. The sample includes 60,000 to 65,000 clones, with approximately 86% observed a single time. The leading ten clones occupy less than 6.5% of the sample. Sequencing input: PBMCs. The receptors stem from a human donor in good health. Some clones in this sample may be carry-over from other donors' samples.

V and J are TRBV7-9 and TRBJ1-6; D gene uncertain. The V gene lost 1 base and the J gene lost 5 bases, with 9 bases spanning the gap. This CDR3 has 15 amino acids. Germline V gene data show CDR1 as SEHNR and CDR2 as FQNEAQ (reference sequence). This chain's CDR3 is CASSLEAANNSPLHF. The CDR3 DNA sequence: TGTGCCAGCAGCTTAGAGGCAGCGAATAATTCACCCCTCCACTTT.

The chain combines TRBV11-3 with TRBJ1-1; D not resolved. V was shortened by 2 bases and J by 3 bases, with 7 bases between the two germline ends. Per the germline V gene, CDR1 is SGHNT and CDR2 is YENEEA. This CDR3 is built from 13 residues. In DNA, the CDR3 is TGTGCCAGCAGCTTACAGGAGGACACTGAAGCTTTCTTT. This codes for CASSLQEDTEAFF.

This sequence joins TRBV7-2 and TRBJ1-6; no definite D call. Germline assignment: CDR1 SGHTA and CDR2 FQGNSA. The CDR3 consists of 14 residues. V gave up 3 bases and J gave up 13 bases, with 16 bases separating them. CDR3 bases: TGTGCCAGCAGCTTGAGTGAGGACCCGGGGCCCCTCCACTTT. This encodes CASSLSEDPGPLHF.

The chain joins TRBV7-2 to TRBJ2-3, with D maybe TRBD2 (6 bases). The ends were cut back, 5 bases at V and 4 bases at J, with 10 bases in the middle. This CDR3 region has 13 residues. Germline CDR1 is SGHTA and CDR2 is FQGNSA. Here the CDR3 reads CASSLLAADTQYF. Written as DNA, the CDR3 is TGTGCCAGCAGCCTACTAGCAGCAGATACGCAGTATTTT. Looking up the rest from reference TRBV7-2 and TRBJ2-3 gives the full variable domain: GAGVSQSPSNKVTEKGKDVELRCDPISGHTALYWYRQSLGQGLEFLIYFQGNSAPDKSGLPSDRFSAERTGGSVSTLTIQRTQQEDSAVYLCASSLLAADTQYFGPGTRLTVL.

The CDR3, as DNA: TGTGCCAGCAGTTACCGGACAGGGGGCACCGGGGAGCTGTTTTTT. Protein: CASSYRTGGTGELFF. J is TRBJ2-2 and V is TRBV6-6; TRBD1 matches at 10 bases. Per germline, CDR1 MNHNY and CDR2 SVGAGI (reference sequence). J gave up 4 bases and V 2 bases, and 1 base lay outside the gene matches. The CDR3 has 15 residues.

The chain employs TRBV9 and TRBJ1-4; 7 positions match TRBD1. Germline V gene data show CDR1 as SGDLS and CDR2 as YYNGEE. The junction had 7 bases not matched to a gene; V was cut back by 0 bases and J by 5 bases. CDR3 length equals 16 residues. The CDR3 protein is CASSVAPDRTNEKLFF. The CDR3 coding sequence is TGTGCCAGCAGCGTAGCTCCGGACAGGACCAATGAAAAACTGTTTTTT.

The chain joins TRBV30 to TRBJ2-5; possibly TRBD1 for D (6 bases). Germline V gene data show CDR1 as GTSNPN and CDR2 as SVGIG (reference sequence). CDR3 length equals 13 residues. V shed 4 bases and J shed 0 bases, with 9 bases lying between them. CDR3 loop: CAWTTGYQETQYF. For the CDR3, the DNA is TGTGCCTGGACTACAGGGTACCAAGAGACCCAGTACTTC.

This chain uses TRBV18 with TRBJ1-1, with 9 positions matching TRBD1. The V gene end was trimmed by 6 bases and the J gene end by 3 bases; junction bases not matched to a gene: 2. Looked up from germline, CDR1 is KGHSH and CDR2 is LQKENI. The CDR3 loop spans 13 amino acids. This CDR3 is CASSGQGDTEAFF. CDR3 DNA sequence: TGTGCCAGCTCGGGACAGGGAGACACTGAAGCTTTCTTT.

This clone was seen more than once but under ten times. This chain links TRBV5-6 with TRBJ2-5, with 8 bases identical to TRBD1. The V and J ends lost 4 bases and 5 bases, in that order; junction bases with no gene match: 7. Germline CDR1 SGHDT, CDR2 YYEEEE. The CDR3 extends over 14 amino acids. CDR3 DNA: TGTGCCAGCAGCCGGACAGGGCCGGGGGAGACCCAGTACTTC. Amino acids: CASSRTGPGETQYF.

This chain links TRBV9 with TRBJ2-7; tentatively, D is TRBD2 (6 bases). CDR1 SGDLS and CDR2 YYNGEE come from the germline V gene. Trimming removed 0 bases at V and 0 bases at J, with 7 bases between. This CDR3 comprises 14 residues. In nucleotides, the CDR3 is TGTGCCAGCAGCGTAGGCGGGAACTCCTACGAGCAGTACTTC. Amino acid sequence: CASSVGGNSYEQYF.

In nucleotides, the CDR3 is TGTGCCAGCAGGTCGGGGGGCGCGGGGGGTACTGAAGCTTTCTTT. This translates into CASRSGGAGGTEAFF. The chain joins TRBV27 to TRBJ1-1, with D tentatively TRBD1 (6 bases). The V gene lost 6 bases and the J gene lost 5 bases, with 19 bases spanning the gap. The CDR3 consists of 15 residues. CDR1 MNHEY and CDR2 SMNVEV come from the germline V gene (reference sequence).

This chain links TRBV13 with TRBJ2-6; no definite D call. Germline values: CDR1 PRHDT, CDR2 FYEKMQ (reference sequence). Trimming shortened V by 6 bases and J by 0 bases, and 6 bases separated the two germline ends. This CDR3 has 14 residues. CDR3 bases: TGTGCCAGCAGATACACCTCTGGGGCCAACGTCCTGACTTTC. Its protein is CASRYTSGANVLTF.

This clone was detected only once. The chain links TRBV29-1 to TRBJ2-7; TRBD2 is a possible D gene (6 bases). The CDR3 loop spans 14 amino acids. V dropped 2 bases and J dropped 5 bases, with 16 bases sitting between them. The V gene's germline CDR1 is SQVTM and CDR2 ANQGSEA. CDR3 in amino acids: CSVEIPPGANEQYF. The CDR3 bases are TGCAGCGTTGAAATTCCACCGGGAGCGAACGAGCAGTACTTC.

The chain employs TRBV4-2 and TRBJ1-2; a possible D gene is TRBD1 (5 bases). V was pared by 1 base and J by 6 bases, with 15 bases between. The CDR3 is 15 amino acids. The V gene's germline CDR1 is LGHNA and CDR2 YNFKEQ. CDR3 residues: CASSQGPGQWDGYTF. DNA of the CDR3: TGTGCCAGCAGCCAAGGGCCCGGACAATGGGATGGCTACACCTTC.

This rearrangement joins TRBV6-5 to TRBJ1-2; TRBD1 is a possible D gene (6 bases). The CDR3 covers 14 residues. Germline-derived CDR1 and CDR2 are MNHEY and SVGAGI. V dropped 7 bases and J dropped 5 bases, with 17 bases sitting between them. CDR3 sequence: CASTYYPRGYGYTF. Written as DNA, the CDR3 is TGTGCCAGCACTTATTACCCCAGGGGATATGGCTACACCTTC.

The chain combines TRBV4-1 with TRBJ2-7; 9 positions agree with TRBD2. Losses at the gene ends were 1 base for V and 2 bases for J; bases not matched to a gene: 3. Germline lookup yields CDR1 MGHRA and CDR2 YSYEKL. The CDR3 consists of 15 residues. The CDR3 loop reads CASSQGSGGTYEQYF. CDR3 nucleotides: TGCGCCAGCAGCCAAGGTAGCGGGGGAACCTACGAGCAGTACTTC.

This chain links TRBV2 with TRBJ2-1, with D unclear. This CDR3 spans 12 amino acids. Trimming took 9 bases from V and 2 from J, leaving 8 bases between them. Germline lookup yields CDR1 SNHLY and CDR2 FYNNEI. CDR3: CARSSAYNEQFF. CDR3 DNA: TGTGCCAGATCCTCGGCCTACAATGAGCAGTTCTTC. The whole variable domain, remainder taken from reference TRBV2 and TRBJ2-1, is EPEVTQTPSHQVTQMGQEVILRCVPISNHLYFYWYRQILGQKVEFLVSFYNNEISEKSEIFDDQFSVERPDGSNFTLKIRSTKLEDSAMYFCARSSAYNEQFFGPGTRLTVL.

The CDR3 reads CSVDFGGRIEAFF. CDR3 in DNA: TGCAGCGTTGATTTTGGGGGGAGGATTGAAGCTTTCTTT. The rearrangement links TRBV29-1 to TRBJ1-1; weak D call: TRBD1 (5 bases). Trimming cost V 3 bases and J 7 bases, with 15 bases left between them. The CDR3 length is 13 residues. Germline values: CDR1 SQVTM, CDR2 ANQGSEA.

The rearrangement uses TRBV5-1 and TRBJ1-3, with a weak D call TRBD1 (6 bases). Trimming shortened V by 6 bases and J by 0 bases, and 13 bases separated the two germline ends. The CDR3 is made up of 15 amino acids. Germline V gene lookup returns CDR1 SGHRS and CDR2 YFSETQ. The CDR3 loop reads CASKPWTDSGNTIYF. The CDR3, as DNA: TGCGCCAGCAAACCCTGGACAGACTCTGGAAACACCATATATTTT.

This CDR3 is CASSPLRETGELFF. Here the CDR3 DNA reads TGTGCCAGCAGCCCTCTCAGGGAAACCGGGGAGCTGTTTTTT. The V call is TRBV7-8, the J call TRBJ2-2, with D perhaps TRBD1 (5 bases). CDR1 and CDR2 (germline): SGHVS, FQNEAQ. V was pared by 5 bases and J by 5 bases, with 12 bases between. CDR3 length: 14 residues. Filled out from reference TRBV7-8 and TRBJ2-2, the complete variable domain reads GAGVSQSPRYKVAKRGQDVALRCDPISGHVSLFWYQQALGQGPEFLTYFQNEAQLDKSGLPSDRFFAERPEGSVSTLKIQRTQQEDSAVYLCASSPLRETGELFFGEGSRLTVL.

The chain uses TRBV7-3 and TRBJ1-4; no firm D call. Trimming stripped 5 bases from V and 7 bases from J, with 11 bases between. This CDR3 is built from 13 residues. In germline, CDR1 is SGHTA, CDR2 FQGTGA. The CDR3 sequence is CASSLAAGEKLFF. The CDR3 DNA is TGTGCCAGCAGCCTAGCTGCAGGTGAAAAACTGTTTTTT.

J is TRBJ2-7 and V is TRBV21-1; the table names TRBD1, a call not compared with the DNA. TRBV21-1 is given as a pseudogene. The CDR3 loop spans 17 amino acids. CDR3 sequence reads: CASIHRVGTATDYEQYF. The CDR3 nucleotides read TGTGCCAGCATACATAGGGTCGGGACAGCAACCGACTACGAGCAGTACTTC.

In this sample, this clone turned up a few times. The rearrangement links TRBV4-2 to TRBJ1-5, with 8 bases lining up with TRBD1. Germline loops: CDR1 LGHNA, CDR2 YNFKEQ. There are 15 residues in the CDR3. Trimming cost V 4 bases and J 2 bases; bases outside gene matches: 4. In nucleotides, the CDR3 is TGTGCCAGCAGCCGGACAGGGCAAGGCAATCAGCCCCAGCATTTT. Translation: CASSRTGQGNQPQHF.

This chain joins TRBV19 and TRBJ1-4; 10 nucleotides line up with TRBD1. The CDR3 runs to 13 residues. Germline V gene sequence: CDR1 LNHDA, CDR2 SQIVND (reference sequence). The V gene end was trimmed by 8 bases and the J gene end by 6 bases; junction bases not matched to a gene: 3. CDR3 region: CASPGTGDEKLFF. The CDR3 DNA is TGTGCCAGTCCCGGGACAGGGGATGAAAAACTGTTTTTT.

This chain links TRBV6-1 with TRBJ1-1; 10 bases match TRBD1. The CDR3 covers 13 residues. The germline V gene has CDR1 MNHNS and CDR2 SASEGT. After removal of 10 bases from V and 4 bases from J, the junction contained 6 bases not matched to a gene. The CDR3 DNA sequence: TGTGCCACCGCGGGACAGGGGTTCACTGAAGCTTTCTTT. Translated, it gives CATAGQGFTEAFF.

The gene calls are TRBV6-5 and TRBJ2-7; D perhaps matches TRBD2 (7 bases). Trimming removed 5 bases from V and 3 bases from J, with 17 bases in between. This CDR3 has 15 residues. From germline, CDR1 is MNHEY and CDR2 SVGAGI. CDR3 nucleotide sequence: TGTGCCAGCAGTCCGGCGGGGAGGGGGATCTACGAGCAGTACTTC. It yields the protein CASSPAGRGIYEQYF.

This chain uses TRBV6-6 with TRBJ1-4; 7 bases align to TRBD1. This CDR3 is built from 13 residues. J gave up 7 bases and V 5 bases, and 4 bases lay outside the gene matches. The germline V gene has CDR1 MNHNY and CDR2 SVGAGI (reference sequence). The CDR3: CASSPGQFEKLFF. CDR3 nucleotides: TGTGCCAGCAGTCCGGGACAGTTTGAAAAACTGTTTTTT.

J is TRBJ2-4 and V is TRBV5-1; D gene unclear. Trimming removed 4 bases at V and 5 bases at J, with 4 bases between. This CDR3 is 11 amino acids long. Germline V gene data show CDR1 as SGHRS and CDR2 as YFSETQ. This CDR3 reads CASSPENIQYF. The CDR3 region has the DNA TGCGCCAGCAGCCCGGAAAACATTCAGTACTTC.

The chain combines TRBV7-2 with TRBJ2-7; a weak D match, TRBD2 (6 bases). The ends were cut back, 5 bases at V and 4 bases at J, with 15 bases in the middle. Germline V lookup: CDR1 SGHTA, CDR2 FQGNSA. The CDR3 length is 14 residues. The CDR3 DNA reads TGTGCCAGCAGCGGGGGGAGCGACAGATACGAGCAGTACTTC. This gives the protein CASSGGSDRYEQYF.

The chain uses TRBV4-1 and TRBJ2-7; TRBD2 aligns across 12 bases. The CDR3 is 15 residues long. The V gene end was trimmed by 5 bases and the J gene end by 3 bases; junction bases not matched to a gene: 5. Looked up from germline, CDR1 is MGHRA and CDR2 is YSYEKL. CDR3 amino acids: CASSRTSGILYEQYF. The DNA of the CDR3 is TGCGCCAGCAGCAGGACTAGCGGGATCCTCTACGAGCAGTACTTC.

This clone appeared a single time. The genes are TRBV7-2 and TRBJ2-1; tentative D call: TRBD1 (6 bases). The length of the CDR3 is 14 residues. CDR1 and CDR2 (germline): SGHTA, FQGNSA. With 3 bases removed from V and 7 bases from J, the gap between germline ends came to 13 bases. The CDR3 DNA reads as TGTGCCAGCAGCTTCGCGACAGGTAATAATGAGCAGTTCTTC. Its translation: CASSFATGNNEQFF.